These 18 T cell receptor beta chains share one sample of origin, sequenced in a study of T-cell memory formation after mild COVID-19. Each CDR3 protein is one row after TCRdb ran MiXCR on the 5' RACE reads. The sample consists of 470,000 or so distinct CDR3 sequences, approximately 18% of them appearing once. The sample taken for sequencing was PBMCs or a T cell subset sorted from them (not recorded which). The receptors come from an adult woman who had mild COVID-19 (a few samples of this study predate the infection). Cell type and time point are not known.

The V gene is TRBV24-1, the J gene TRBJ1-5; 9 nucleotides match TRBD1. The CDR3 is 15 amino acids. Germline assignment: CDR1 KGHDR and CDR2 SFDVKD. V shed 4 bases, J shed 4 bases, and the junction held 4 bases outside the gene matches. The CDR3 loop is CATSEAGTGNQPQHF. CDR3 coding DNA: TGTGCCACCAGTGAAGCCGGGACAGGGAATCAGCCCCAGCATTTT.

CDR3 sequence (DNA): TGTGCCAGCAGCGAGGGAAAGGGTGGCTACACCTTC. Translated, it gives CASSEGKGGYTF. The gene calls are TRBV11-2 and TRBJ1-2; D remains ambiguous. CDR1 and CDR2 from the germline V gene are SGHAT and FQNNGV. The CDR3 is 12 amino acids. Trimming shortened V by 5 bases and J by 7 bases, and 11 bases separated the two germline ends.

This clonotype has a handful of counts. The genes are TRBV5-1 and TRBJ2-1; 7 nucleotides line up with TRBD1. Trimming cost V 0 bases and J 1 base; bases outside gene matches: 4. CDR1 and CDR2 (germline): SGHRS, YFSETQ. The CDR3 consists of 16 residues. DNA of the CDR3: TGCGCCAGCAGCTTGGCTGACAGGGAGTCCTACAATGAGCAGTTCTTC. This sequence encodes CASSLADRESYNEQFF.

The rearrangement uses TRBV7-9 and TRBJ2-2, with D unclear. The CDR3 contains 13 residues. Trimming stripped 1 base from V and 6 bases from J, with 6 bases between. Per germline, CDR1 SEHNR and CDR2 FQNEAQ (reference sequence). The CDR3 loop is CASSLVPPGELFF. In DNA form, the CDR3 reads TGTGCCAGCAGCTTAGTTCCCCCCGGGGAGCTGTTTTTT.

CDR3 protein: CAIKGGTQYF. The DNA of the CDR3 is TGTGCCATCAAGGGTGGGACCCAGTACTTC. The V gene is TRBV10-3, the J gene TRBJ2-5; D uncertain. Looked up from germline, CDR1 is ENHRY and CDR2 is SYGVKD. The V gene lost 7 bases and the J gene lost 7 bases, with 7 bases spanning the gap. The CDR3 runs 10 residues.

The V and J genes are TRBV5-5 and TRBJ1-1; D ambiguous. Germline V lookup: CDR1 SGHKS, CDR2 YYEKEE (reference sequence). The CDR3 loop spans 15 amino acids. V lost 2 bases to trimming and J lost 1 base, with 12 bases between them. The CDR3 is CASSFEGRPNTEAFF. CDR3 sequence (DNA): TGTGCCAGCAGCTTCGAAGGTAGACCGAACACTGAAGCTTTCTTT.

This clonotype has more than one count but fewer than ten. The rearrangement joins TRBV19 to TRBJ2-1; 9 positions match TRBD1. CDR1 is LNHDA and CDR2 is SQIVND in the germline V gene (reference sequence). V lost 6 bases and J lost 3; bases outside the gene matches: 3. CDR3 length equals 14 residues. The CDR3 DNA sequence: TGTGCCAGTAGGGGGACAGGGAACTACAATGAGCAGTTCTTC. The encoded protein is CASRGTGNYNEQFF.

The gene calls are TRBV12-3 or TRBV12-4 and TRBJ2-2; D is possibly TRBD1 or TRBD2 (5 bases each). With 5 bases removed from V and 3 bases from J, the gap between germline ends came to 13 bases. The length of the CDR3 is 15 residues. DNA of the CDR3: TGTGCCAGCAGTCGGACCGGGACGTACACCGGGGAGCTGTTTTTT. Translated: CASSRTGTYTGELFF.

This clonotype was detected ten times or more. The V call is TRBV24-1, the J call TRBJ2-2; D perhaps matches TRBD2 (6 bases). Per germline, CDR1 KGHDR and CDR2 SFDVKD. The CDR3 consists of 14 residues. V gave up 10 bases and J gave up 5 bases, with 16 bases separating them. For the CDR3, the DNA is TGTGCCACTCGTCGGGGGACGGGGACCGGGGAGCTGTTTTTT. It is translated as CATRRGTGTGELFF.

This chain connects TRBV9 to TRBJ2-3, with D perhaps TRBD1 (6 bases). The CDR3 extends over 15 amino acids. From germline, CDR1 is SGDLS and CDR2 YYNGEE. V lost 4 bases and J lost 3, with 15 bases in between. The CDR3 DNA is TGTGCCAGCAGCCAACAGGGAGTGAGGACAGATACGCAGTATTTT. Translation gives CASSQQGVRTDTQYF. The full variable domain, with the rest looked up from reference TRBV9 and TRBJ2-3, is DSGVTQTPKHLITATGQRVTLRCSPRSGDLSVYWYQQSLDQGLQFLIQYYNGEERAKGNILERFSAQQFPDLHSELNLSSLELGDSALYFCASSQQGVRTDTQYFGPGTRLTVL.

V is TRBV9 and J is TRBJ2-1; TRBD1 might be the D (6 bases). V dropped 4 bases and J dropped 7 bases, with 12 bases sitting between them. This CDR3 is built from 13 residues. Per germline, CDR1 SGDLS and CDR2 YYNGEE. The CDR3 nucleotides are TGTGCCAGCAGCACCCAAACAGGGAATGAGCAGTTCTTC. It translates to CASSTQTGNEQFF.

This clonotype was counted between two and nine times. This rearrangement joins TRBV12-3 or TRBV12-4 to TRBJ2-1, with TRBD2 identical over 7 bases. V lost 3 bases and J lost 2; bases outside the gene matches: 1. This CDR3 region has 14 residues. CDR3 nucleotide sequence: TGTGCCAGCAGTTTTCTAGCGGCCTACAATGAGCAGTTCTTC. Translated, it gives CASSFLAAYNEQFF.

The chain combines TRBV29-1 with TRBJ2-1, with 12 bases that match TRBD2. The CDR3 runs 17 residues. V shed 3 bases and J 8 bases; nucleotides not matched to a gene: 14. Per germline, CDR1 SQVTM and CDR2 ANQGSEA. The CDR3 nucleotides read TGCAGCGTTGACGGGGATATTTCTAGCGGGAGGGCATATGAGCAGTTCTTC. Translating it yields CSVDGDISSGRAYEQFF.

The chain carries TRBV29-1 and TRBJ1-2; D possibly corresponds to TRBD1 (6 bases). This CDR3 contains 12 residues. In germline, CDR1 is SQVTM, CDR2 ANQGSEA. The V gene lost 5 bases and the J gene lost 1 base, with 8 bases spanning the gap. In DNA, the CDR3 is TGCAGCGTTCCACAGGGTAACTATGGCTACACCTTC. Its protein is CSVPQGNYGYTF.

This rearrangement joins TRBV3-1 to TRBJ2-7; weak D call: TRBD2 (6 bases). This CDR3 is built from 14 residues. Germline-derived CDR1 and CDR2 are LGHDT and YNNKEL (reference sequence). With 2 bases removed from V and 7 bases from J, the gap between germline ends came to 15 bases. CDR3 sequence (DNA): TGTGCCAGCAGCCAACGCGGGACGGCTATAGAGCAGTACTTC. Amino acid sequence: CASSQRGTAIEQYF.

The sample holds a few counts of this clonotype. This rearrangement joins TRBV5-4 to TRBJ2-7; D gene unclear. V was trimmed by 3 bases and J by 7 bases, leaving 8 bases between them. The CDR3 contains 11 residues. CDR1 and CDR2 (germline): SGHNT, YYREEE (reference sequence). As DNA, the CDR3 is TGTGCCAGCAGCTCGTATGGGGAGCAGTACTTC. Its translation: CASSSYGEQYF.

The table lists this clonotype with a few counts. The rearrangement uses TRBV5-4 and TRBJ2-2; maybe TRBD2 (5 bases). Germline CDR1 and CDR2: SGHNT and YYREEE (reference sequence). This CDR3 comprises 17 residues. V gave up 0 bases and J gave up 0 bases, with 12 bases separating them. The CDR3 coding sequence is TGTGCCAGCAGCTTGGGTGGTAGCGCTTCGAACACCGGGGAGCTGTTTTTT. This sequence encodes CASSLGGSASNTGELFF.

This clonotype was seen a few times. J is TRBJ1-6 and V is TRBV7-9; D not resolved. Germline CDR1 reads SEHNR; CDR2 reads FQNEAQ (reference sequence). The CDR3 is made up of 14 amino acids. V was clipped by 5 bases and J by 6 bases, with 11 bases between them. The CDR3: CASSTPGPNSPLHF. As DNA, the CDR3 is TGTGCCAGCAGCACCCCCGGGCCTAATTCACCCCTCCACTTT.